This TCR beta chain was profiled in a study of CD8 T cells in ankylosing spondylitis. The CDR3 contains 17 residues. To note about this clonotype: What it binds is unknown.

It was by quantitative 5'-RACE with molecular barcodes that TCR beta libraries were made. Each CDR3 protein gets one entry after TCRdb re-called the 5' RACE reads with MiXCR. The table includes about 160,000 distinct CDR3 sequences, approximately 20% detected once. Overall study results and limits: The study looked at matched synovial fluid samples from ankylosing spondylitis patients. Disease-linked clones were reported to be significantly enriched there.

The sequence was obtained from a male donor with ankylosing spondylitis or in good health (not recorded which). Source material: blood, either unsorted or a sorted T cell fraction (not recorded which). The chain carries TRBV21-1 and TRBJ2-5; the DNA was not used to check the table's D call, TRBD1. TRBV21-1 is termed a pseudogene. The CDR3 DNA sequence: TGTGCCAGCAGCAAAGCGATCATACGGGATAACCAAGAGACCCAGTACTTC. Translation: CASSKAIIRDNQETQYF.